The present entry profiles one T cell receptor beta chain with its context. Its cognate antigen is unknown. The sample comes from a study of long-term antiretroviral therapy in people with HIV. Study-wide results and caveats: Repertoires from HIV showed CDR3 length ranges narrower than those of controls. Possibly under older ART regimens, blood was drawn between about 2004 and 2018.

Germline V gene data show CDR1 as SGHTA and CDR2 as FQGNSA. The V and J ends lost 5 bases and 2 bases respectively, with 21 bases between them. The CDR3 loop spans 18 amino acids. Amounts of about 0.9-11 million cryopreserved PBMC were held in the samples before DNA extraction. immunoSEQ v3.0 was run at survey level. The protocol was immunoSEQ multiplex PCR, while the TCRdb copy is restricted to in-frame clones and leaves out a portion. The table has about 30,000 clones, 70% to 90% seen once. This clonotype was sampled from a woman aged 25 to 45 with HIV. The V gene is TRBV7-2, the J gene TRBJ2-2; possibly TRBD2 for D (7 bases). Here the sequenced sample was unsorted PBMCs, taken 2.7 to 2.9 years before starting antiretroviral therapy. This CDR3 is CASSPWGRGSGNTGELFF. In DNA form, the CDR3 reads TGTGCCAGCAGCCCTTGGGGGCGGGGGAGCGGAAACACCGGGGAGCTGTTTTTT.